These 28 T cell receptor beta chains originate from one sample sequenced in a study of CXCR3-negative and CXCR3-positive naive CD8 T cells. Points from the study as a whole: When CXCR3-positive naive cells were set against CXCR3-negative naive cells, the former had more hydrophobic TRB CDR3s.

No antigen is known for these receptors. cDNA libraries for TRB were generated by 5' RACE incorporating UMI labels. From its re-call of the 5' RACE reads, TCRdb lists each CDR3 protein once, without DNA. Here the sample table reports 85,000 to 130,000 distinct CDR3 sequences. Input material: naive CXCR3+ CD8+ T cells from blood. The subset here: CD45RO-CCR7+CD27+CD95- naive CD8+ T cells expressing CXCR3 (TNR3+). Receptors originate from a human donor in good health. Some clones in this sample may be carry-over from other donors' samples.

V usage is TRBV6-2 or TRBV6-3 and J usage is TRBJ1-1; without DNA, the TCRdb call of TRBD1 cannot be checked. Germline lookup yields CDR1 MNHEY and CDR2 SVGEGT. The CDR3 covers 15 residues. CDR3 sequence: CASSYWQGVNTEAFF.

The CDR3 loop is CASSLESDEQFF. The V and J genes are TRBV5-1 and TRBJ2-1. The CDR3 is 12 residues long. Germline assignment: CDR1 SGHRS and CDR2 YFSETQ.

The chain couples TRBV5-1 to TRBJ1-1; the D gene TCRdb calls, TRBD1, cannot be checked with no DNA. CDR3 size: 15 residues. The germline gives CDR1 SGHRS, CDR2 YFSETQ. The CDR3 spells CASSGGQGARTEAFF.

The chain combines TRBV27 with TRBJ2-2; TCRdb designates TRBD1, a call that cannot be tested without DNA. The CDR3 is 15 amino acids. Germline lookup yields CDR1 MNHEY and CDR2 SMNVEV (reference sequence). The CDR3 sequence: CASSFVTGYTGELFF.

This chain joins TRBV28 and TRBJ2-5; TCRdb gives TRBD1 as the D gene, but with no DNA this cannot be confirmed. This CDR3 has 17 residues. Per the germline V gene, CDR1 is MDHEN and CDR2 is SYDVKM. The CDR3 sequence: CASSLALGQGVQETQYF.

This sequence joins TRBV13 and TRBJ2-5; TCRdb gives TRBD1 as the D gene, but with no DNA this cannot be confirmed. Germline V gives CDR1 PRHDT, CDR2 FYEKMQ (reference sequence). This CDR3 is built from 16 residues. This CDR3 reads CASSLGQGDRRETQYF. Together with reference TRBV13 and TRBJ2-5, the CDR3 gives the full variable domain: AAGVIQSPRHLIKEKRETATLKCYPIPRHDTVYWYQQGPGQDPQFLISFYEKMQSDKGSIPDRFSAQQFSDYHSELNMSSLELGDSALYFCASSLGQGDRRETQYFGPGTRLLVL.

The genes are TRBV30 and TRBJ1-1; no DNA is available, so the TRBD1 call from TCRdb remains unchecked. Germline CDR1 is GTSNPN and CDR2 is SVGIG (reference sequence). CDR3 length: 13 amino acids. This CDR3 is CAWSFGGDTEAFF.

CDR3 region: CSATDGDELGETQYF. V is TRBV20-1 and J is TRBJ2-5. Germline CDR1 is DFQATT and CDR2 is SNEGSKA (reference sequence). CDR3 size: 15 residues.

The chain links TRBV7-3 to TRBJ2-5; TCRdb's D call of TRBD1 is untestable without DNA. Germline V gives CDR1 SGHTA, CDR2 FQGTGA. The CDR3 covers 14 residues. CDR3 region: CASSPNGGVETQYF.

The chain has TRBV7-9 and TRBJ1-2; absent DNA, TCRdb's TRBD1 call cannot be checked. Looked up from germline, CDR1 is SEHNR and CDR2 is FQNEAQ (reference sequence). The CDR3 extends over 15 amino acids. The CDR3 region is CASSLAVGGPYGYTF.

The J gene is TRBJ1-2, the V gene TRBV29-1; checking the TCRdb D call of TRBD1 is not possible without DNA. The CDR3 spans 12 residues. From germline, CDR1 is SQVTM and CDR2 ANQGSEA. The chain's CDR3 is CSVGTGGNGYTF.

The chain uses TRBV29-1 and TRBJ1-2; the TCRdb D gene call, TRBD1, has no DNA to confirm it. Germline V gives CDR1 SQVTM, CDR2 ANQGSEA. The CDR3 spans 13 residues. CDR3 sequence reads: CSVELQGFYGYTF.

The rearrangement joins TRBV20-1 to TRBJ1-2. Germline lookup yields CDR1 DFQATT and CDR2 SNEGSKA (reference sequence). The CDR3 runs to 14 residues. The CDR3 sequence is CSARTLQDSYGYTF.

The chain is built from TRBV15 and TRBJ2-2; TCRdb proposes TRBD1, but this gene call is untestable without DNA. The CDR3 is 16 residues long. Germline values: CDR1 LNHNV, CDR2 YYDKDF (reference sequence). The CDR3: CATSTPMGGNTGELFF.

The V and J genes are TRBV20-1 and TRBJ2-1; TCRdb's assignment of TRBD2 cannot be checked, as there is no DNA. Germline assignment: CDR1 DFQATT and CDR2 SNEGSKA (reference sequence). The CDR3 spans 16 residues. The CDR3 is CSARDISGTLNNEQFF.

The V and J genes are TRBV29-1 and TRBJ1-1. Germline-derived CDR1 and CDR2 are SQVTM and ANQGSEA. This CDR3 is 11 amino acids long. CDR3 amino acids: CSVEADLKAFF. The full variable domain, with the rest looked up from reference TRBV29-1 and TRBJ1-1, is SAVISQKPSRDICQRGTSLTIQCQVDSQVTMMFWYRQQPGQSLTLIATANQGSEATYESGFVIDKFPISRPNLTFSTLTVSNMSPEDSSIYLCSVEADLKAFFGQGTRLTVV.

The chain couples TRBV4-1 to TRBJ2-7; without DNA, the TCRdb call of TRBD1 cannot be checked. Germline V gene data show CDR1 as MGHRA and CDR2 as YSYEKL. The CDR3 sequence is 15 residues long. The CDR3 is CASSQVAQGAGEQYF.

The chain has TRBV6-1 and TRBJ2-5; TCRdb's D call, TRBD2, is unchecked because there is no DNA. The CDR3 runs 19 residues. Germline V gene sequence: CDR1 MNHNS, CDR2 SASEGT. CDR3 protein: CASSEISLAGGRPQETQYF.

The chain joins TRBV6-2 or TRBV6-3 to TRBJ2-3; TCRdb proposes TRBD2, but this gene call is untestable without DNA. The germline V gene encodes CDR1 MNHEY and CDR2 SVGEGT. The CDR3 extends over 16 amino acids. The CDR3 protein is CASSSIGLRQADTQYF.

The chain carries TRBV6-2 or TRBV6-3 and TRBJ2-7; lacking DNA, the TRBD1 call made by TCRdb goes unchecked. The CDR3 is 14 amino acids. From germline, CDR1 is MNHEY and CDR2 SVGEGT. The CDR3 here is CASSPFGQNYEQYF.

The chain recombines TRBV11-2 with TRBJ2-7; TCRdb reports TRBD2, a call that lacks DNA to check it against. The CDR3 sequence is 17 residues long. The germline CDR1 and CDR2 sequences are SGHAT and FQNNGV. CDR3 sequence reads: CASSFSGLAEEAYEQYF.

This rearrangement joins TRBV7-9 to TRBJ1-1; checking the TCRdb D call of TRBD1 is not possible without DNA. CDR1 and CDR2 from the germline V gene are SEHNR and FQNEAQ (reference sequence). This CDR3 comprises 18 residues. Here the CDR3 reads CASSLGLDTKPRTREAFF.

This chain joins TRBV6-2 or TRBV6-3 and TRBJ2-7; TCRdb proposes TRBD1, but this gene call is untestable without DNA. The CDR3 contains 14 residues. Germline V gene lookup returns CDR1 MNHEY and CDR2 SVGEGT. The CDR3 sequence: CASSSDRHSYEQYF.

The genes are TRBV2 and TRBJ2-5; TCRdb selects TRBD2, and the lack of DNA leaves this call unchecked. CDR3 length: 19 amino acids. Germline CDR1 SNHLY, CDR2 FYNNEI. The CDR3: CASSTTSGGAATYQETQYF.

The rearrangement joins TRBV7-6 to TRBJ1-1; without DNA, the TCRdb call of TRBD1 cannot be checked. Germline CDR1 SGHVS, CDR2 FNYEAQ. The CDR3 totals 15 residues. The CDR3 sequence: CASSLGAVGESEAFF. Together with reference TRBV7-6 and TRBJ1-1, the CDR3 gives the full variable domain: GAGVSQSPRYKVTKRGQDVALRCDPISGHVSLYWYRQALGQGPEFLTYFNYEAQQDKSGLPNDRFSAERPEGSISTLTIQRTEQRDSAMYRCASSLGAVGESEAFFGQGTRLTVV.

The V and J genes are TRBV5-1 and TRBJ2-7; TCRdb's assignment of TRBD1 cannot be checked, as there is no DNA. Germline lookup yields CDR1 SGHRS and CDR2 YFSETQ. The CDR3 is made up of 15 amino acids. CDR3 sequence reads: CASSLEQGGDYEQYF.

The chain links TRBV28 to TRBJ2-3; TCRdb indicates TRBD1, and absent DNA this call remains unverified. From germline, CDR1 is MDHEN and CDR2 SYDVKM. The length of the CDR3 is 16 residues. The CDR3 reads CASSFSDRGPPDTQYF.

V is TRBV19 and J is TRBJ2-1. This CDR3 contains 15 residues. The germline V gene has CDR1 LNHDA and CDR2 SQIVND (reference sequence). The CDR3 spells CASSMEPSSYNEQFF.